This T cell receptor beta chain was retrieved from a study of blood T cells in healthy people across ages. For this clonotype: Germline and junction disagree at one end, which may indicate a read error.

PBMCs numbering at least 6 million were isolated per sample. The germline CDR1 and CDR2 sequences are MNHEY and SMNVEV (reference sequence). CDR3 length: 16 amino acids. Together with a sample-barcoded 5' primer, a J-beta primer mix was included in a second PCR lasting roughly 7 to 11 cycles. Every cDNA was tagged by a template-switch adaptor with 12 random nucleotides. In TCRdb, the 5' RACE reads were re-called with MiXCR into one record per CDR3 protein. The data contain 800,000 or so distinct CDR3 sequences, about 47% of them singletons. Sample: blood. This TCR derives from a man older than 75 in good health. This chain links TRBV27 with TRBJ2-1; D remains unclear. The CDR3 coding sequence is TGTGTCAGCAGTTACTCTAGTCGCCGATCCTACAATGAGCAGTTCTTC. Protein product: CVSSYSSRRSYNEQFF.